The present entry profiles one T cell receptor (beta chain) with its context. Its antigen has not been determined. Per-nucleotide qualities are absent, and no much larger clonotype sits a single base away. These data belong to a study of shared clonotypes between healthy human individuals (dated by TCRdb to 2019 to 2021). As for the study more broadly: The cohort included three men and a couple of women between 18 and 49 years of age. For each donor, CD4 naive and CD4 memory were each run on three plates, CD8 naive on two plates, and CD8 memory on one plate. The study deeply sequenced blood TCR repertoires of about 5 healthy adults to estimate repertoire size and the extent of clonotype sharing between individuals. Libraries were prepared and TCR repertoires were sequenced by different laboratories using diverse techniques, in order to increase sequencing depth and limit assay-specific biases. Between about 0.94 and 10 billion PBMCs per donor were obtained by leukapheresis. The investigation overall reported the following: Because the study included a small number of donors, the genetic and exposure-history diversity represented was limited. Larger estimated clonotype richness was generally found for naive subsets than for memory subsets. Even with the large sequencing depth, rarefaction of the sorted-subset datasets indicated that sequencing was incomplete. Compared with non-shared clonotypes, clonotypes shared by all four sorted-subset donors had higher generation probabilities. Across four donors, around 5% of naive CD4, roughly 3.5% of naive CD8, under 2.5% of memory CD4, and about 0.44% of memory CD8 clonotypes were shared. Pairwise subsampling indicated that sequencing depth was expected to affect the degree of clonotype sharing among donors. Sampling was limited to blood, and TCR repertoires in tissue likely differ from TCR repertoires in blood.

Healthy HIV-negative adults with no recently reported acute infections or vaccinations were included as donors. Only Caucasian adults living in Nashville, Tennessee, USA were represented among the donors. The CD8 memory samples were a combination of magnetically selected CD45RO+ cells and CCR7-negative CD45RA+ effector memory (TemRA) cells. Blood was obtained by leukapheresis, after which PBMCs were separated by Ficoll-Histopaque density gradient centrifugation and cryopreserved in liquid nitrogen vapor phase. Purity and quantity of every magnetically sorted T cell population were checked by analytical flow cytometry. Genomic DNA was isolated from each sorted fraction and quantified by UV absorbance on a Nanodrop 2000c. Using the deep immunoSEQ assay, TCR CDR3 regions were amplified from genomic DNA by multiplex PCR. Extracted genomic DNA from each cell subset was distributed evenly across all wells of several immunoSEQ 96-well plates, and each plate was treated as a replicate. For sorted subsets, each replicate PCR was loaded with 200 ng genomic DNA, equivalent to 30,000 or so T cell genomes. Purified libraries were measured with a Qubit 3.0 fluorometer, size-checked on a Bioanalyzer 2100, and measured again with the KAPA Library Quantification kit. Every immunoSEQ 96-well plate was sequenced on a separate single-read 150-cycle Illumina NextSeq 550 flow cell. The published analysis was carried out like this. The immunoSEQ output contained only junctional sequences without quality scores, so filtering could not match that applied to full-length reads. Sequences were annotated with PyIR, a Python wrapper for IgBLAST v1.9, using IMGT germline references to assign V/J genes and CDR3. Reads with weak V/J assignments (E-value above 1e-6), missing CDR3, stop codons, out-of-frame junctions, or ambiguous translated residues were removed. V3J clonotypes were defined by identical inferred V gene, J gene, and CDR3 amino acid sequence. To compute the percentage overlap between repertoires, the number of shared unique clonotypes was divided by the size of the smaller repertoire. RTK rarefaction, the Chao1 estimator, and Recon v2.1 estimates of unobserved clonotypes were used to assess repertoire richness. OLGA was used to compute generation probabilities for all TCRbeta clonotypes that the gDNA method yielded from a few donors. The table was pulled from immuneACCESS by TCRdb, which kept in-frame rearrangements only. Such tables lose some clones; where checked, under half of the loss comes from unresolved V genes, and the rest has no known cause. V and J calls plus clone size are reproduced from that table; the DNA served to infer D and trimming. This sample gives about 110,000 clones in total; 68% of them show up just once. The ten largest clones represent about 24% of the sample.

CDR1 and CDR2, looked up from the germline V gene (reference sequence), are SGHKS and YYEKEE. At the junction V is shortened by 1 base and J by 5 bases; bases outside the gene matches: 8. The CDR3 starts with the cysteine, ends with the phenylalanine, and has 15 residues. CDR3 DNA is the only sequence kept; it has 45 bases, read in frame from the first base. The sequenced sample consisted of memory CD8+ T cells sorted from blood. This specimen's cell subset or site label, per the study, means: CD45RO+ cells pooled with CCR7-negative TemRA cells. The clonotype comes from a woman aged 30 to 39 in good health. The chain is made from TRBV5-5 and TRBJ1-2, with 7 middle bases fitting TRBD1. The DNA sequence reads TGTGCCAGCAGCTTGCAGGGGGGCGTAATGTATGGCTACACCTTC. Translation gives CASSLQGGVMYGYTF.